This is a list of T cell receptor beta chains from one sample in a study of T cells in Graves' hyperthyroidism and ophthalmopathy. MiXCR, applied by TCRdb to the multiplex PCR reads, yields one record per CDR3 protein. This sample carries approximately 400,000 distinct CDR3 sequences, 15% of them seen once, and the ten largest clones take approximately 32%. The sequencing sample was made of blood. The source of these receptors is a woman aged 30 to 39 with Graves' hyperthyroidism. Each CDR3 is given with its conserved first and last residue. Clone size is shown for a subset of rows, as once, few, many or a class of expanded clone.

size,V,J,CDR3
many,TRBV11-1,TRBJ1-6,CASSLRGSNSPLHF
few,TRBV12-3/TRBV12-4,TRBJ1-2,CASSLKIGSGYTF
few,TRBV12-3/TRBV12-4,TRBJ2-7,CASSTNRVFHYEQYF
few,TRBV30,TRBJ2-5,CAWSVQQGARGETQYF
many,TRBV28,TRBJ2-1,CASSSVRRDRGFYNEQFF
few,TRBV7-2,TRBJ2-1,CASSPLYRSYNEQFF
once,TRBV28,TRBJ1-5,CASRLRDYSNQPQHF
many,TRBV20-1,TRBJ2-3,CSAKPSSTDTQYF
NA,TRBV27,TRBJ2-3,CASSSIAGGTDTQYF
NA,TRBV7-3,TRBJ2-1,CASSLTSGLSYNEQFF
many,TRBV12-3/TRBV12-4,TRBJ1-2,CASSATGGGYGYTF